This TCR beta chain was sequenced for a study of T cells in Graves' hyperthyroidism and ophthalmopathy. At least ten counts were recorded for this clonotype. Amplified TCR beta CDR3 regions came from RNA transcripts. The TCR CDR3 was amplified in a first-round RT-PCR using the HTBI primer set. TCRdb re-analysed the multiplex PCR reads in MiXCR, keeping a single row per CDR3 protein. Here the sample spans approximately 740,000 distinct CDR3 sequences, less than 15% being singletons. This CDR3 has 13 amino acids. In germline, CDR1 is MNHNS, CDR2 SASEGT. V was shortened by 8 bases and J by 3 bases, with 12 bases between the two germline ends.

The chain recombines TRBV6-1 with TRBJ2-3, with unresolved D. Sequenced: blood. This sequence originates from a woman between 18 and 30 years old with Graves' hyperthyroidism. The CDR3 sequence: CASGWEATDTQYF. CDR3 bases: TGTGCCAGCGGCTGGGAAGCGACAGATACGCAGTATTTT.